The clone carrying this TCR beta chain was found a few times. Its antigen is unknown. The data originate from a study of long-term antiretroviral therapy in people with HIV. Researchers report immunoSEQ v3.0 was run at survey level. Clones were read by immunoSEQ multiplex PCR, and TCRdb kept only the in-frame ones, dropping some. The profile shows 20,000 to 30,000 clones, roughly four fifths of them singletons. Broader study findings: After ART, diversity increased yet remained lower than transplant donor controls. HIV repertoires covered narrower CDR3 length ranges than controls did.

Trimming took 6 bases from V and 0 from J; bases not matched to a gene: 4. The CDR3 runs to 15 residues. The germline gives CDR1 SGHNT, CDR2 YENEEA. V is TRBV11-3 and J is TRBJ2-3, with TRBD2 matching over 9 bases. The sample here was unsorted PBMCs, taken 0.4 years after starting antiretroviral therapy. This TCR was recovered from a man between 50 and 59 years old with HIV. The CDR3 sequence is CASSHTSGSTDTQYF. CDR3 in DNA: TGTGCCAGCAGTCATACTAGCGGGAGCACAGATACGCAGTATTTT. The complete variable domain, with remaining parts taken from reference TRBV11-3 and TRBJ2-3, reads EAGVVQSPRYKIIEKKQPVAFWCNPISGHNTLYWYLQNLGQGPELLIRYENEEAVDDSQLPKDRFSAERLKGVDSTLKIQPAELGDSAVYLCASSHTSGSTDTQYFGPGTRLTVL.